The 14 T cell receptor beta chains in this list originate from one sample, sequenced in a study of blood T cells in healthy people across ages. A second PCR, run for roughly 7 to 12 cycles, used a sample-barcoded 5' primer plus a J-beta primer mix. Using its own MiXCR run on the 5' RACE reads, TCRdb lists one record per CDR3 protein. This sample carries 540,000 or so distinct CDR3 sequences, 47% of them seen once, and the ten largest clones take around 23%. Sequencing input: blood. The receptors here all came from a man older than 75 in good health.

V gene TRBV13 combines with J gene TRBJ2-3; 7 nucleotides match TRBD1. J lost 1 base, V lost 5 bases, and 9 bases had no gene match. CDR1 is PRHDT, CDR2 FYEKMQ, per germline (reference sequence). The CDR3 runs to 16 residues. In nucleotides, the CDR3 is TGTGCCAGCAGCCTCAGAAGACAGGGCGGCACAGATACGCAGTATTTT. Amino acid sequence: CASSLRRQGGTDTQYF.

This chain uses TRBV3-1 with TRBJ1-6, with TRBD1 matching 11 bases. This CDR3 has 15 amino acids. Germline CDR1 is LGHDT and CDR2 is YNNKEL (reference sequence). The junction had 2 bases not matched to a gene; V was cut back by 0 bases and J by 10 bases. The CDR3 is CASSQEDRGRSPLHF. CDR3 sequence (DNA): TGTGCCAGCAGCCAAGAGGACAGGGGGCGGTCACCCCTCCACTTT.

In this sample, this clonotype turned up a few times. CDR3 sequence (DNA): TGCGCCAGCCACTTTAGGGGGGGGAGTACAGATACGCAGTATTTT. This translates into CASHFRGGSTDTQYF. This chain connects TRBV5-1 to TRBJ2-3; D may be TRBD2 (7 bases). V was trimmed by 7 bases and J by 3 bases, leaving 18 bases between them. The CDR3 has 15 amino acids. CDR1 SGHRS and CDR2 YFSETQ come from the germline V gene.

The chain couples TRBV30 to TRBJ1-2, with D perhaps matching TRBD1 (6 bases). The CDR3 is made up of 12 amino acids. The V gene's germline CDR1 is GTSNPN and CDR2 SVGIG (reference sequence). Trimming took off 3 bases at V and 2 bases at J, with 7 bases between the two ends. The CDR3 DNA reads as TGTGCCTGGAGGACAGGCAACTATGGCTACACCTTC. This encodes CAWRTGNYGYTF.

To note about this clonotype: An end of the junction does not agree with germline; a read error may underlie this. The gene calls are TRBV3-1 and TRBJ1-2; D might be TRBD1 (5 bases). The CDR3 extends over 15 amino acids. Germline CDR1 LGHDT, CDR2 YNNKEL (reference sequence). The CDR3 DNA reads as TGTGCCAGCAGCCAAGGGGGGACGGCGCTCTATGGCCACACCTTC. This gives the protein CASSQGGTALYGHTF. The full variable domain, its missing parts supplied by reference TRBV3-1 and TRBJ1-2, is DTAVSQTPKYLVTQMGNDKSIKCEQNLGHDTMYWYKQDSKKFLKIMFSYNNKELIINETVPNRFSPKSPDKAHLNLHINSLELGDSAVYFCASSQGGTALYGHTFGSGTRLTVV.

This clonotype was counted a few times. V and J are TRBV28 and TRBJ2-7; TRBD2 aligns across 13 bases. CDR3 length: 18 residues. Trimming took 2 bases from V and 6 from J; bases not matched to a gene: 13. Germline V gene data show CDR1 as MDHEN and CDR2 as SYDVKM. CDR3 coding DNA: TGTGCCAGCAGTTTAGTGCTTTCACTAGCGGGAGGGCCGGGCGAGCAGTACTTC. Its translation: CASSLVLSLAGGPGEQYF. The entire variable domain, with the rest obtained from reference TRBV28 and TRBJ2-7, is as follows: DVKVTQSSRYLVKRTGEKVFLECVQDMDHENMFWYRQDPGLGLRLIYFSYDVKMKEKGDIPEGYSVSREKKERFSLILESASTNQTSMYLCASSLVLSLAGGPGEQYFGPGTRLTVT.

A remark on this clonotype: A read error may explain this, as a much larger clone is one base away. The chain employs TRBV9 and TRBJ2-7; TRBD1 agrees at 12 bases. This CDR3 comprises 14 residues. Germline V gene data show CDR1 as SGDLS and CDR2 as YYNGEE. The CDR3 DNA reads as TGTGCCGGCAGCGGGACAGGGGGCCCCTACGAGCAGTACTTC. Amino acids: CAGSGTGGPYEQYF.

This chain connects TRBV12-3 or TRBV12-4 to TRBJ2-7; D is possibly TRBD1 (6 bases). The CDR3 extends over 15 amino acids. V gave up 8 bases and J gave up 7 bases, with 24 bases separating them. The DNA for the CDR3 is TGTGCCAGCTCCATTGCTACAGGGATGATCGGAGAGCAGTACTTC. Translation gives CASSIATGMIGEQYF.

This rearrangement joins TRBV7-6 to TRBJ2-5; TRBD1 agrees at 8 bases. This CDR3 region has 16 residues. V shed 6 bases and J 11 bases; nucleotides not matched to a gene: 20. The germline V gene encodes CDR1 SGHVS and CDR2 FNYEAQ. CDR3 DNA sequence: TGTGCCAGCAGTTATAGGACAGGGAATCCCTCAAATGAGCAGTACTTC. The encoded protein is CASSYRTGNPSNEQYF.

The genes are TRBV12-3 or TRBV12-4 and TRBJ2-5; 8 bases line up with TRBD1. The ends lost 6 bases at V and 3 bases at J; junction bases unmatched: 6. CDR3 length: 14 amino acids. The CDR3 sequence is CASRRTGKKETQYF. In DNA, the CDR3 is TGTGCCAGCAGACGGACAGGGAAAAAAGAGACCCAGTACTTC.

The CDR3 sequence is CASSGAAPLTDTQYF. The CDR3 DNA reads as TGCGCCAGCAGCGGAGCGGCCCCTCTCACAGATACGCAGTATTTT. The chain employs TRBV5-1 and TRBJ2-3, with D perhaps matching TRBD2 (5 bases). Between the trimmed V and J ends, which lost 4 bases and 2 bases, there was a span of 14 bases. CDR1 and CDR2 (germline): SGHRS, YFSETQ. CDR3 length: 15 amino acids.

Only a few counts were recorded for this clonotype. The genes are TRBV10-3 and TRBJ2-6; D uncertain. The CDR3 totals 14 residues. Germline CDR1 ENHRY, CDR2 SYGVKD. Trimming took 3 bases from V and 2 from J, leaving 5 bases between them. CDR3 DNA sequence: TGTGCCATCAGTGATCTGGCTGGGGCCAACGTCCTGACTTTC. This translates into CAISDLAGANVLTF.

V is TRBV6-2 or TRBV6-3 and J is TRBJ2-3; D is unresolved. The CDR3 sequence is 15 residues long. In germline, CDR1 is MNHEY, CDR2 SVGEGT. V gave up 6 bases and J gave up 2 bases, with 15 bases separating them. The CDR3 DNA is TGTGCCAGCAGGGTAATGGCGGATTTCACAGATACGCAGTATTTT. Translated: CASRVMADFTDTQYF.

This rearrangement joins TRBV7-2 to TRBJ1-2; D possibly corresponds to TRBD1 (5 bases). Trimming shortened V by 8 bases and J by 0 bases, and 16 bases separated the two germline ends. Per the germline V gene, CDR1 is SGHTA and CDR2 is FQGNSA. The CDR3 contains 15 residues. Written as DNA, the CDR3 is TGTGCCAGCGCCCGTGTGGGGCTAGCTAACTATGGCTACACCTTC. Its protein product is CASARVGLANYGYTF.